This T cell receptor beta chain stems from a study of blood T cell repertoires in COVID-19. Study in general: From the United States, Italy and Spain came samples of acute and convalescent COVID-19. T cells, B-cell-depleted T cells, or PBMCs provided the cDNA or gDNA that served as material.

In the source study's methods: Reference gene primer amplification gave nucleated cell count estimates. Sequencing was performed with immunoSEQ multiplex PCR; in TCRdb, only in-frame clones are kept and a portion is missing. The V and J calls and the clone size are those of that table, but D and trimming were determined from the DNA. The table records about 87,000 clones, around 81% of them present only once. The ends were cut back, 0 bases at V and 2 bases at J, with 5 bases in the middle. The CDR3 totals 14 residues. Germline V gives CDR1 SGHKS, CDR2 YYEKEE (reference sequence). V gene TRBV5-5 combines with J gene TRBJ1-4; D gene unclear. The sample comprised peripheral blood. The TCR originated in a woman aged 70-85 years with acute or convalescent COVID-19. The CDR3 sequence is CASSLAVTNEKLFF. In DNA, the CDR3 is TGTGCCAGCAGCTTGGCAGTCACTAATGAAAAACTGTTTTTT.